A single TCR beta chain is shown here with its context. Its antigen is still unknown. The data belong to a study of response to subunit inactivated influenza vaccine. Germline-derived CDR1 and CDR2 are DFQATT and SNEGSKA (reference sequence). This CDR3 spans 13 amino acids. V was cut by 2 bases and J by 4 bases, with 9 bases left in between. MiXCR was run by TCRdb on the RT-PCR reads, yielding one entry per CDR3 protein. Of 500,000 or so distinct CDR3 sequences in the sample, more than 15% were seen once. General study points: The authors offered the suggestion that each seasonal influenza vaccination recruits few new T cells.

The origin of this receptor is a man between 50 and 75 years old who received an inactivated influenza vaccine. The chain employs TRBV20-1 and TRBJ2-1, with D unclear. Sequencing used CD4+ T cells sorted from PBMCs, obtained about 24 months after vaccination. CDR3: CSARPPRYNEQFF. In DNA form, the CDR3 reads TGCAGTGCTAGACCCCCTCGTTACAATGAGCAGTTCTTC.